This TCR beta chain was captured by sequencing in a study of T cells in Graves' hyperthyroidism and ophthalmopathy. Overall study results and limits: Among clonotypes expanded in thyroid above 0.001, most were also found in blood.

Germline V CDR1 and CDR2: DFQATT, SNEGSKA (reference sequence). Unmatched junction bases numbered 4, after V lost 4 bases and J lost 2 bases. The CDR3 sequence is 14 residues long. This clonotype was observed at least ten times. Its antigen is not identified. Amplification of TCR beta CDR3 regions was performed using RNA transcripts as template. HTBI primers were used for first-round RT-PCR of the TCR CDR3. TCRdb used MiXCR to reprocess the multiplex PCR reads, holding one entry per CDR3 protein. The sample lists 600,000 to 800,000 distinct CDR3 sequences, 30% to 40% occurring once. The receptor comes from a woman aged 40 to 50 with Graves' hyperthyroidism. The rearrangement links TRBV20-1 to TRBJ2-5, with TRBD1 matching 10 bases. Sequencing was performed on blood. The CDR3 DNA follows: TGCAGTGCTACCGACAGGGGGCCTCAAGAGACCCAGTACTTC. Protein: CSATDRGPQETQYF.